Sequencing of this T cell receptor beta chain was carried out in a study of CD8 T cells in Susac syndrome. The CDR3 has 12 amino acids. Unmatched junction bases numbered 3, after V lost 7 bases and J lost 5 bases. Germline lookup yields CDR1 SNHLY and CDR2 FYNNEI. Sequencing of TCR beta covered CD8+ and CD4+ T cells obtained from blood. Stable or active relapsing-remitting multiple sclerosis, untreated and meeting revised McDonald criteria, defined the controls. Negative magnetic isolation gave CD8+ and CD4+ cells; FACS enriched CD8+ TEMRA. Reverse transcription of 0.5 to 1 ug RNA was performed with random hexamers. An immunoSEQ multiplex PCR generated amplified TCR beta CDR3 products spanning 54 Vbeta and 13 Jbeta. TCRdb redid the calling of the immunoSEQ multiplex PCR reads with MiXCR, one entry per CDR3 protein. The sample includes over 150,000 distinct CDR3 sequences, about 96% seen only once; the top ten take roughly 0.088%.

Sequenced material: CD4+ T cells from PBMCs. The gene calls are TRBV2 and TRBJ2-3; 7 bases fit TRBD2. This TCR came from a human donor with multiple sclerosis. CDR3 sequence (DNA): TGTGCCAGCAAAGGGGAGGGAGATACGCAGTATTTT. Its protein is CASKGEGDTQYF.